Shown below are 14 T cell receptor beta chains from a single sample sequenced in a study of tumor-infiltrating lymphocytes in primary liver carcinoma. Bulk tissue was left unsorted, and RNA and DNA were co-extracted from approximately 20-30 mg of it. Total RNA (around 510 ng) served as template for TCR beta cDNA synthesis primed by a constant-region primer. Generation of the TCR beta libraries relied on three nested multiplex PCR rounds using slightly modified ARM-PCR. Each of the first two PCR rounds ran approximately 11 cycles with TRBV1-TRBV30 forward and C-beta reverse primers. TCRdb analysed the multiplex PCR reads with MiXCR anew, one entry per CDR3 protein. The sample yields tens of thousands of distinct CDR3 sequences, 65% to 80% seen once. Sample: liver tumor tissue from sampling region 5. Described subset: tumor region T5, tumor centre. The source is a man aged 35-49 years with primary liver carcinoma and hepatitis B virus infection.

On this clonotype: Germline is not matched at one junction end, which may reflect a read error. This sequence joins TRBV29-1 and TRBJ1-2, with 7 bases that match TRBD1. Germline CDR1 is SQVTM and CDR2 is ANQGSEA. The CDR3 covers 11 residues. Written as DNA, the CDR3 is TGTAGCGTCGGGGACAGTTATGGCTACACCTTC. Its protein is CSVGDSYGYTF. Based on the CDR3 plus reference TRBV29-1 and TRBJ1-2, the full variable domain is SAVISQKPSRDICQRGTSLTIQCQVDSQVTMMFWYRQQPGQSLTLIATANQGSEATYESGFVIDKFPISRPNLTFSTLTVSNMSPEDSSIYLCSVGDSYGYTFGSGTRLTVV.

About this clonotype: Compared with germline, one end of the junction differs, possibly owing to a read error. J is TRBJ2-7 and V is TRBV11-2, with a possible D match to TRBD2 (5 bases). The germline gives CDR1 SGHAT, CDR2 FQNNGV. The CDR3 has 17 residues. In DNA, the CDR3 is TGTGCCAGCAGCCTAGACTTCGGGAAACCCAGCTCCTACGAGCAGCACTTC. Its protein is CASSLDFGKPSSYEQHF.

Remarks on this clonotype: Its ends do not fully match the called genes, so a read error is possible. This sequence joins TRBV11-2 and TRBJ2-6; 9 nucleotides line up with TRBD2. The CDR3 is 21 amino acids. From germline, CDR1 is SGHAT and CDR2 FQNNGV. CDR3 sequence: CASSLGHPWREGRSGTNVLTF. The CDR3 nucleotides are TGTGCTAGCAGCTTAGGCCATCCTTGGCGGGAGGGCCGCTCTGGGACCAACGTCCTGACTTTT.

Note on this clonotype: One junction end does not reproduce the germline sequence, and a read error may be involved. V usage is TRBV10-3 and J usage is TRBJ2-2; D possibly corresponds to TRBD2 (6 bases). The CDR3 sequence is 15 residues long. Germline CDR1 reads ENHRY; CDR2 reads SYGVKD. CDR3 in DNA: TGTGCCATCAGGGCGGGACGGAAGAACACCAGGGAGTTGTTTTTT. Its protein product is CAIRAGRKNTRELFF.

V is TRBV4-2 and J is TRBJ2-7; 7 bases are a match to TRBD2. The CDR3 covers 17 residues. J was trimmed by 1 base and V by 10 bases; bases with no gene match: 19. CDR1 is LGHNA and CDR2 is YNFKEQ in the germline V gene. The CDR3 DNA sequence: TGTGCCACTACTGGACTTGCGGGAGCTTGTAAGTCCTACGAGCAGTACTTC. It specifies CATTGLAGACKSYEQYF.

This clonotype was seen once. A much larger clone lies a single base off, so this may be a read error. V is TRBV28 and J is TRBJ1-2; possible D gene TRBD1, 6 bases. Germline assignment: CDR1 MDHEN and CDR2 SYDVKM. This CDR3 has 16 amino acids. Trimming removed 3 bases from V and 4 bases from J, with 18 bases in between. The CDR3 region is CASSLRSGGRGYGYTF. The CDR3 bases are TGTGCCAGCAGTTTGAGGTCTGGCGGCAGGGGCTATGGCTACACCTTC.

The chain uses TRBV9 and TRBJ2-2; no definite D call. Germline V gene sequence: CDR1 SGDLS, CDR2 YYNGEE. Trimming left V 0 bases short and J 0 bases short, with 9 bases between. The CDR3 consists of 16 residues. Here the CDR3 reads CASSVEKFANTGELFF. The DNA of the CDR3 is TGTGCCAGCAGCGTAGAAAAGTTCGCGAACACCGGGGAGCTGTTTTTT.

This clonotype has just a few counts. V is TRBV14 and J is TRBJ2-1; 11 nucleotides match TRBD2. J gave up 2 bases and V 3 bases, and 9 bases lay outside the gene matches. CDR1 and CDR2 from the germline V gene are SGHDN and FVKESK. The CDR3 consists of 18 residues. The CDR3 here is CASSQPASGRPPYNEQFF. The CDR3 nucleotides are TGTGCCAGCAGCCAGCCAGCTAGCGGGAGGCCTCCCTACAATGAGCAGTTCTTC.

Details on this clonotype: One end of the junction does not line up with germline, which may come from a read error. The J gene is TRBJ2-1, the V gene TRBV29-1; 10 bases fit TRBD1. In germline, CDR1 is SQVTM, CDR2 ANQGSEA. This CDR3 comprises 14 residues. The CDR3 DNA follows: TGTAGCGGATTGCCGGGACAGGGGATGAATGAGCAGTTCTTC. This codes for CSGLPGQGMNEQFF.

On this clonotype itself: This could be a read error, since a much larger clone is one nucleotide away. This chain links TRBV12-3 or TRBV12-4 with TRBJ2-1, with D possibly matching TRBD2 (5 bases). The CDR3 has 12 residues. Trimming stripped 2 bases from V and 9 bases from J, with 8 bases between. The chain's CDR3 is CASSLLGSEQFF. CDR3 sequence (DNA): TGTGCCAGCAGTTTACTGGGGAGTGAGCAGTTCTTC.

Comment on this clonotype: The junction and the germline gene differ at one end; a read error may be behind it. This chain joins TRBV6-1 and TRBJ2-3; 9 nucleotides agree with TRBD1. The CDR3 sequence is 16 residues long. Germline assignment: CDR1 MNHNS and CDR2 SASEGT. CDR3: CGSSDRDGTGPDTEYF. The CDR3, as DNA: TGTGGCAGCAGTGATAGAGACGGGACAGGGCCAGATACGGAGTATTTT.

With respect to this clonotype: Possible read error: a much larger clone is one base away. The chain uses TRBV28 and TRBJ2-7; TRBD2 is a possible D gene (7 bases). CDR3 size: 14 residues. Deletions cut 7 bases from V and 7 bases from J, with 20 bases between. Germline V CDR1 and CDR2: MDHEN, SYDVKM. CDR3: CASMAPGGLGEQYF. CDR3 coding DNA: TGTGCCAGCATGGCCCCCGGGGGGCTAGGGGAGCAGTACTTC.

The V and J genes are TRBV29-1 and TRBJ2-1; D unresolved. Deletions cut 0 bases from V and 10 bases from J, with 19 bases between. The CDR3 totals 15 residues. CDR1 and CDR2 (germline): SQVTM, ANQGSEA. CDR3 residues: CSVEDPRRSSSEQFF. In DNA form, the CDR3 reads TGCAGCGTTGAAGATCCCAGGCGTTCGAGCTCGGAGCAGTTCTTC.

This clonotype appeared a single time. The junction and the germline gene differ at one end; a read error may be behind it. The V and J genes are TRBV6-1 and TRBJ2-7; possibly TRBD2 for D (6 bases). Germline V gives CDR1 MNHNS, CDR2 SASEGT. The CDR3 is made up of 15 amino acids. CDR3 amino acids: CACSGGVAISYEQYF. DNA for the CDR3: TGTGCCTGCAGTGGCGGGGTAGCCATCTCCTACGAGCAATACTTC.